This TCR beta chain was sequenced for a study of siplizumab effects on memory and regulatory T cells. Whole-study findings and limits: Whether proliferating Tregs in siplizumab cultures suppress was not functionally confirmed.

V shed 6 bases, J shed 7 bases, and the junction held 8 bases outside the gene matches. The CDR3 is 13 amino acids. Germline values: CDR1 MNHNS, CDR2 SASEGT. With respect to this clone: Its target is not known.

This table comes from immunoSEQ multiplex PCR, and its TCRdb copy is limited to in-frame clones, with some not included. The table records about 100,000 clones, 75% to 95% of them present only once. What was sequenced was CD4+ T cells sorted from blood. The receptor was isolated from a human donor in good health. Some clones in this sample may be carry-over from other donors' samples. The V gene is TRBV6-1, the J gene TRBJ1-1; 7 bases are shared with TRBD1. Written as DNA, the CDR3 is TGTGCCAGCAGAGAGACAGGGAAGGGTGAAGCTTTCTTT. This gives the protein CASRETGKGEAFF.